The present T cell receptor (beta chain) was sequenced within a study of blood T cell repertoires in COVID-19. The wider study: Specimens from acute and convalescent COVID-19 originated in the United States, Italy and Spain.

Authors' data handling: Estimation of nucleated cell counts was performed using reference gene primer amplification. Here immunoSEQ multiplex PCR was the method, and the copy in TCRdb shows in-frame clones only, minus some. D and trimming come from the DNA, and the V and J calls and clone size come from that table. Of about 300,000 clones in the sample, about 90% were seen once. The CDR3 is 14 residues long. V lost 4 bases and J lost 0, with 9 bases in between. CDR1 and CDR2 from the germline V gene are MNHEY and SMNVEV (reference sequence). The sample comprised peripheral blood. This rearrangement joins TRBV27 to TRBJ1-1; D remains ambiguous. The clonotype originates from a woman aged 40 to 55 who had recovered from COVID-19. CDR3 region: CASSSGNMNTEAFF. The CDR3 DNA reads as TGTGCCAGCAGTTCCGGGAACATGAACACTGAAGCTTTCTTT.